What follows are 6 T cell receptor beta chains derived from one specimen sequenced in a study of shared clonotypes between healthy human individuals. TCRdb's table, derived via immunoSEQ multiplex PCR, lists solely in-frame clones and lacks some. The sample consists of around 500,000 clones, 70% to 85% of them appearing once. The sequencing input was PBMCs. The receptors here all came from a woman in her thirties or forties in good health. Some clones in this sample may be carry-over from other donors' samples.

The V call is TRBV18, the J call TRBJ1-5; D is unresolved. V shed 3 bases and J shed 1 base, with 7 bases lying between them. CDR1 and CDR2 (germline): KGHSH, LQKENI. This CDR3 comprises 14 residues. The CDR3: CASSPEISNQPQHF. The CDR3 DNA reads as TGTGCCAGCTCACCGGAGATCAGCAATCAGCCCCAGCATTTT.

This sequence joins TRBV27 and TRBJ2-5, with D perhaps assigned TRBD1 or TRBD2 (7 bases each). The CDR3 has 14 residues. The germline V gene encodes CDR1 MNHEY and CDR2 SMNVEV (reference sequence). V lost 5 bases to trimming and J lost 4 bases, with 14 bases between them. The CDR3, as DNA: TGTGCCAGCAGTCCGGGGAGGGGGCGAGAGACCCAGTACTTC. Translating it yields CASSPGRGRETQYF.

The chain couples TRBV30 to TRBJ1-5; weak D call: TRBD1 (6 bases). The CDR3 is 14 residues long. Germline V lookup: CDR1 GTSNPN, CDR2 SVGIG (reference sequence). V lost 2 bases to trimming and J lost 6 bases, with 14 bases between them. The CDR3 nucleotides read TGTGCCTGGAGTCAGGGGAGTGGTGGTCAGCCCCAGCATTTT. This encodes CAWSQGSGGQPQHF.

The chain couples TRBV28 to TRBJ1-2, with D perhaps TRBD1 (5 bases). V lost 3 bases and J 8 bases, leaving 19 bases between the germline ends. The CDR3 consists of 15 residues. Germline V CDR1 and CDR2: MDHEN, SYDVKM. CDR3 sequence: CASSLVLTGLQGYTF. CDR3 coding DNA: TGTGCCAGCAGTTTGGTCTTAACAGGCCTACAGGGCTACACCTTC.

The chain couples TRBV18 to TRBJ1-2, with D unresolved. Trimming shortened V by 1 base and J by 8 bases, and 11 bases separated the two germline ends. The CDR3 is 13 residues long. Germline V lookup: CDR1 KGHSH, CDR2 LQKENI. CDR3 sequence reads: CASSPRQNAGYTF. The CDR3 DNA reads as TGTGCCAGCTCACCACGCCAGAATGCCGGCTACACCTTC.

This clone was seen only a few times. The chain links TRBV6-6 to TRBJ2-7, with D possibly TRBD1 on 6 matching bases. The CDR3 is 15 amino acids. Germline V lookup: CDR1 MNHNY, CDR2 SVGAGI (reference sequence). V was pared by 5 bases and J by 6 bases, with 20 bases between. This CDR3 reads CASSQGRERVGEQYF. The DNA of the CDR3 is TGTGCCAGCAGTCAGGGGCGCGAACGAGTGGGCGAGCAGTACTTC.